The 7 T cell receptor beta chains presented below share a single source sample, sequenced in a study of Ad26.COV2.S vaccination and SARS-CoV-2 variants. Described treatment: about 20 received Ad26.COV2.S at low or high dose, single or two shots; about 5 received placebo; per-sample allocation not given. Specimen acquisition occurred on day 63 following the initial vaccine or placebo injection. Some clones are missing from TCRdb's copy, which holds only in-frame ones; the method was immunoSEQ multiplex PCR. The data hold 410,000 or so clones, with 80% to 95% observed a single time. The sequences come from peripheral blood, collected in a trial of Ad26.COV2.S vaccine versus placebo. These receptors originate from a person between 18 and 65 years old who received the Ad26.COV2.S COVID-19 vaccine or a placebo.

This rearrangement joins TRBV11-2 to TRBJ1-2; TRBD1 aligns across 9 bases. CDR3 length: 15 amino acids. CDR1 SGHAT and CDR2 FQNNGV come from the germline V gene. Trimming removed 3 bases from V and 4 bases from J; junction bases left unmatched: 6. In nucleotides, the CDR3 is TGTGCCAGCAGCTTGGGGGGACAGGGCGGCTATGGCTACACCTTC. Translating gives CASSLGGQGGYGYTF.

In DNA form, the CDR3 reads TGTGCCAGCAGCTTTCAGGTCTACGAGCAGTACTTC. Translating it yields CASSFQVYEQYF. The chain uses TRBV7-9 and TRBJ2-7; D is ambiguous. The CDR3 sequence is 12 residues long. V shed 3 bases and J shed 3 bases, with 6 bases lying between them. Germline CDR1 and CDR2: SEHNR and FQNEAQ (reference sequence).

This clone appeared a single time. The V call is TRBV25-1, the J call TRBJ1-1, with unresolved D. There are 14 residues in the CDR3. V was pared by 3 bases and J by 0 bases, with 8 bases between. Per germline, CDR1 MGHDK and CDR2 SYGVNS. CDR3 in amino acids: CASSESGVNTEAFF. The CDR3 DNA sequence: TGTGCCAGCAGTGAGTCCGGGGTGAACACTGAAGCTTTCTTT.

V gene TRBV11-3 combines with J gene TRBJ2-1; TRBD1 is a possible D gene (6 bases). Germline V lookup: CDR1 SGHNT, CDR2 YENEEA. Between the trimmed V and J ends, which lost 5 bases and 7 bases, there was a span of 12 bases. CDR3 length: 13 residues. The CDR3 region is CASSPRTANEQFF. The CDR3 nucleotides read TGTGCCAGCAGCCCACGGACAGCTAATGAGCAGTTCTTC.

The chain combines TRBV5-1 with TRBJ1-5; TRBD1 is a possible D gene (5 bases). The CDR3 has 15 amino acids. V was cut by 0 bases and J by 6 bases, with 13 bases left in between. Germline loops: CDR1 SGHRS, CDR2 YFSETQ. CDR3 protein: CASSLEGAPGQPQHF. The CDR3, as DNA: TGCGCCAGCAGCTTGGAAGGGGCGCCGGGTCAGCCCCAGCATTTT.

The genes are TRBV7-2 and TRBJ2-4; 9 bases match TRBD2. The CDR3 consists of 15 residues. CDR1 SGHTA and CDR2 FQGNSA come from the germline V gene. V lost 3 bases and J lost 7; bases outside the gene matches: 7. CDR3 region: CASSLQGTSPNIQYF. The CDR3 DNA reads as TGTGCCAGCAGCTTGCAGGGGACTAGCCCTAACATTCAGTACTTC.

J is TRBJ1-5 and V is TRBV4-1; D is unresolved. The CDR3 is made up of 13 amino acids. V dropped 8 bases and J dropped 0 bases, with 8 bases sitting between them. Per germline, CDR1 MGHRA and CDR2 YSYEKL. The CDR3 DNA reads TGCGCCAGCTCCCCGGATAGCAATCAGCCCCAGCATTTT. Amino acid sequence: CASSPDSNQPQHF.